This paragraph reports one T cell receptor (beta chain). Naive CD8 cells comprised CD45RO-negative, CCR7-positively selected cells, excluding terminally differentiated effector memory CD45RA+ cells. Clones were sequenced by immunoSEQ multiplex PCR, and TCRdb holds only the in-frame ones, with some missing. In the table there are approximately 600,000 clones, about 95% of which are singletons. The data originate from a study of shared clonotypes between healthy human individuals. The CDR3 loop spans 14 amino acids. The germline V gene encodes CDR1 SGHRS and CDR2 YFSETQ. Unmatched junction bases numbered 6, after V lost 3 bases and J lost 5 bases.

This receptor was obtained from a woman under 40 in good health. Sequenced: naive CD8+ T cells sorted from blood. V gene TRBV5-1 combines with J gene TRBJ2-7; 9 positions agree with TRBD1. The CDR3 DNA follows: TGCGCCAGCAGCTCGGGACAGGGCATCGACGAGCAGTACTTC. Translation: CASSSGQGIDEQYF.